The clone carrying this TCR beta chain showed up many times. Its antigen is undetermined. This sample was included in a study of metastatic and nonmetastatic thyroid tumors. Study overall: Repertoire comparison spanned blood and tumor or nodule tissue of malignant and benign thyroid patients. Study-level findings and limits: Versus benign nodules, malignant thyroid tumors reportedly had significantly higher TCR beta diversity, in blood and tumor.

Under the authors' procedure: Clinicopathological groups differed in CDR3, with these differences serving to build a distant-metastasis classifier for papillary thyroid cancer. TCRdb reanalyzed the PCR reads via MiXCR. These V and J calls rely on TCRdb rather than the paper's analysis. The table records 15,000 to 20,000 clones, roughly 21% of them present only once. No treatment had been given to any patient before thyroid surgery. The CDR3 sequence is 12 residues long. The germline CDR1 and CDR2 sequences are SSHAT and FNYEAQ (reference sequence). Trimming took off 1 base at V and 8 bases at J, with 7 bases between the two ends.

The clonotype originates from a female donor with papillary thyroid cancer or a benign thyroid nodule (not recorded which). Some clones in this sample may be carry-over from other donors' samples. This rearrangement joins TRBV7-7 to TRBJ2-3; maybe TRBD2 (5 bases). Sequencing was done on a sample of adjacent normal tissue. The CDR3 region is CASSLGEGTQYF. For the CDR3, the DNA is TGTGCCAGCAGCTTAGGAGAGGGTACGCAGTATTTT.